This T cell receptor beta chain is drawn from a study of beta chain features in type 1 diabetes. Germline trimming cut 5 bases from V and 12 bases from J; bases unmatched to any gene: 14. The germline V gene has CDR1 MDHEN and CDR2 SYDVKM. There are 15 residues in the CDR3. Notes on this clone: Its antigen is unknown.

The study, taken as a whole, reports: Cells with high TCR expression could be over-represented by cDNA sequencing. The analysis here could not establish whether HLA type shapes TCRB rearrangement.

Expressed TCRB transcripts were sequenced because the isolated RNA had all been reverse transcribed beforehand. Only in-frame clones appear in the TCRdb table, and some are missing; sequencing was by immunoSEQ multiplex PCR. The sample yields 250,000 to 350,000 clones, 9.5% to 12% seen once. A single heparinised blood sample, averaging about 100 mL, was obtained per donor. Sequencing was done on a sample of naive CD4+ T cells from blood. The chain links TRBV28 to TRBJ2-1, with TRBD1 matching over 9 bases. The receptor comes from a woman in her 30s in good health. The CDR3 region is CASSPLPGQGGRQFF. The DNA of the CDR3 is TGTGCCAGCAGTCCGTTACCGGGACAGGGAGGGAGGCAGTTCTTC. Full variable domain (missing parts from reference TRBV28 and TRBJ2-1): DVKVTQSSRYLVKRTGEKVFLECVQDMDHENMFWYRQDPGLGLRLIYFSYDVKMKEKGDIPEGYSVSREKKERFSLILESASTNQTSMYLCASSPLPGQGGRQFFGPGTRLTVL.